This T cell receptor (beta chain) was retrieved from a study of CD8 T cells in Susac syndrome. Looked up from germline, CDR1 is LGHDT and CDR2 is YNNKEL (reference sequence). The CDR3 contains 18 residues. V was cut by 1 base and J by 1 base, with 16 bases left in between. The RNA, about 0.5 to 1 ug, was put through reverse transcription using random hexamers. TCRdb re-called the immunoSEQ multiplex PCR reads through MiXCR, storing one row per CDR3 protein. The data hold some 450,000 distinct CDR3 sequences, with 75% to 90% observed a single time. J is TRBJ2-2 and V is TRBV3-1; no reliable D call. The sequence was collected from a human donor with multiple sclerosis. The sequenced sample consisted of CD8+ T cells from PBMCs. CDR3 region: CASSQVVYRTGNTGELFF. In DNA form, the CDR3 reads TGTGCCAGCAGCCAAGTCGTTTATCGGACGGGGAACACCGGGGAGCTGTTTTTT.